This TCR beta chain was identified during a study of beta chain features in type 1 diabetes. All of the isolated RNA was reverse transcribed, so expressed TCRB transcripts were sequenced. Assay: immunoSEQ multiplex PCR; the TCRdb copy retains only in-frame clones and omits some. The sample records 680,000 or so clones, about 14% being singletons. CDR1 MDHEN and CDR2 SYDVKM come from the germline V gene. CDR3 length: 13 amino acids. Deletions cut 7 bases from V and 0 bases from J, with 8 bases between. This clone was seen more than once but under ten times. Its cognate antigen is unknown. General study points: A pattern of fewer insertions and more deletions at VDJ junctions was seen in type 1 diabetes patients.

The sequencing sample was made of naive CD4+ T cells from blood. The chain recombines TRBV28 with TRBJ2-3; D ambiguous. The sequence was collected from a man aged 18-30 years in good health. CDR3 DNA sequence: TGTGCCAGCAATCCGGCTAGCACAGATACGCAGTATTTT. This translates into CASNPASTDTQYF.